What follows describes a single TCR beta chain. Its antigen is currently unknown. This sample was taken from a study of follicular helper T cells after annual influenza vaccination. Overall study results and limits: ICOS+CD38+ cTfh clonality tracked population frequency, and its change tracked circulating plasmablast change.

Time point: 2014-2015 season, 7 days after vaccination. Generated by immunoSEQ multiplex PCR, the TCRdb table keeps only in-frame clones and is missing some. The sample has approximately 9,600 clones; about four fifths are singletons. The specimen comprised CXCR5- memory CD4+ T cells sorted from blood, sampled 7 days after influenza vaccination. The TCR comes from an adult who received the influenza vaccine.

CDR3 region: CASSSQTSMGDEQFF. The CDR3 DNA sequence: TGCGCCAGCAGCTCTCAGACTAGCATGGGCGATGAGCAGTTCTTC. V is TRBV5-1 and J is TRBJ2-1; 7 positions agree with TRBD2. The CDR3 length is 15 residues. The germline V gene has CDR1 SGHRS and CDR2 YFSETQ. The V and J ends lost 3 bases and 8 bases, in that order; junction bases with no gene match: 11.